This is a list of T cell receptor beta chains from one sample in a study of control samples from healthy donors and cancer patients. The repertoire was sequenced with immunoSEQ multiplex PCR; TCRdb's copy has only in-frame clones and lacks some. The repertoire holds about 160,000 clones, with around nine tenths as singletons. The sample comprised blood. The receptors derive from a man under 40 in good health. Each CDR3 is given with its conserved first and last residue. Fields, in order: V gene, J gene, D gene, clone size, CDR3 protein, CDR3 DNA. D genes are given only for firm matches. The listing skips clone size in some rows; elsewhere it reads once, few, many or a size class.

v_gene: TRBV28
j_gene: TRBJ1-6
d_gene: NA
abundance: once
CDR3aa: CASSSDRRARSPLHF
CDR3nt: TGTGCCAGCAGTTCCGACAGGAGAGCCCGTTCACCCCTCCACTTT

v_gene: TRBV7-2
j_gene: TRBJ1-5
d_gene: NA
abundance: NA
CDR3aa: CASSLARNQVPQHF
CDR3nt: TGTGCCAGCAGCTTAGCACGGAACCAAGTGCCCCAGCATTTT

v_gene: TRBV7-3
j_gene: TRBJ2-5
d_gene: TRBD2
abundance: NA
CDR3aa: CASSPPGGGTQYF
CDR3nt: TGTGCCAGCAGCCCCCCGGGGGGTGGGACCCAGTACTTC

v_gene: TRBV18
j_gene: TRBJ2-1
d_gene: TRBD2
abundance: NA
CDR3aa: CASSPEEASGRGYNEQFF
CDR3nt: TGTGCCAGCTCACCTGAAGAGGCTAGCGGGAGGGGTTACAATGAGCAGTTCTTC

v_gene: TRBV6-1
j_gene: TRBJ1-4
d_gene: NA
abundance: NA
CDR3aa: CASSDRSAEKLFF
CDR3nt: TGTGCCAGCAGTGATCGTTCAGCTGAAAAACTGTTTTTT

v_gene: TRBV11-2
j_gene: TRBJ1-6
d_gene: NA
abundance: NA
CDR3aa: CASSLGQVLTSPLHF
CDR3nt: TGTGCCAGCAGCTTAGGACAGGTTCTTACTTCACCCCTCCACTTT

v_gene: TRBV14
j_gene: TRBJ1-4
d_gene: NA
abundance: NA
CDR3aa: CASSPRTSATNEKLFF
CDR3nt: TGTGCCAGCAGCCCTAGGACAAGTGCAACTAATGAAAAACTGTTTTTT

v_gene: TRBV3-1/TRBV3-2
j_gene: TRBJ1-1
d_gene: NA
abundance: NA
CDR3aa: CASSQGAFEAFF
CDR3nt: TGTGCCAGCAGCCAAGGGGCGTTTGAAGCTTTCTTT

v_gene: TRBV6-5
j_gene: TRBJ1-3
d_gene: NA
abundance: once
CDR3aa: CASRKDTIYF
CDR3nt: TGTGCCAGCAGGAAAGACACCATATATTTT

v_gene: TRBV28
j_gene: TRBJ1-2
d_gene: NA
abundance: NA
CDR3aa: CASSLRDFYGYTF
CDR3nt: TGTGCCAGCAGTTTACGGGATTTCTATGGCTACACCTTC

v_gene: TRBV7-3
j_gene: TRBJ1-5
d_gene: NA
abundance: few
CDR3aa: CASSLNLEGPQHF
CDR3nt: TGTGCCAGCAGCTTAAACCTAGAAGGGCCCCAGCATTTT

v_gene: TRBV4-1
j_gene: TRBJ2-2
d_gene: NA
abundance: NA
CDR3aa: CASSQSGQDPTGELFF
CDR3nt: TGCGCCAGCAGCCAATCTGGCCAGGACCCCACCGGGGAGCTGTTTTTT

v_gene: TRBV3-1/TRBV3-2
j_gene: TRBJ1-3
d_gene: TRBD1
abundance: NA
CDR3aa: CATGTGGNTIYF
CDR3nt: TGTGCCACCGGGACAGGGGGAAACACCATATATTTT

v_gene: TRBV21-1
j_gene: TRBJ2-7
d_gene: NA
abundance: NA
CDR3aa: CASSILAGYEQYF
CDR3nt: TGTGCCAGCAGTATCTTAGCGGGCTACGAGCAGTACTTC

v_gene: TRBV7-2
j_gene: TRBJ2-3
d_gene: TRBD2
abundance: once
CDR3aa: CASSPRGRAGGILGDTQYF
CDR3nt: TGTGCCAGCAGCCCCCGAGGGAGGGCGGGAGGAATTTTAGGAGATACGCAGTATTTT

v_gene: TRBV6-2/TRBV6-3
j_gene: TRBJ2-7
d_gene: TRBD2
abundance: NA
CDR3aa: CASSPTSVSYEQYF
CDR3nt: TGTGCCAGCAGTCCCACTAGCGTCTCCTACGAGCAGTACTTC

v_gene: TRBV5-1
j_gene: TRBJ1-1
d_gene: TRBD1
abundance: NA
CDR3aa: CASSLRTGEATEAFF
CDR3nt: TGCGCCAGCAGCCTTCGGACAGGGGAGGCCACTGAAGCTTTCTTT

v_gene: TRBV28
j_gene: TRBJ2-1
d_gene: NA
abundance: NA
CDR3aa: CASSPPPMGVTDEQFF
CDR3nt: TGTGCCAGCAGCCCGCCCCCTATGGGAGTAACCGATGAGCAGTTCTTC

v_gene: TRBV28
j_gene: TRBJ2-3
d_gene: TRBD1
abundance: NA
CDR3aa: CASTSNRGRITDTQYF
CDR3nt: TGTGCCAGCACCTCGAACAGGGGGCGCATCACAGATACGCAGTATTTT

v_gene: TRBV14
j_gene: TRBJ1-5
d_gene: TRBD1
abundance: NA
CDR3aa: CASSLQGEESNQPQHF
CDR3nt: TGTGCCAGCAGCCTTCAGGGGGAAGAAAGCAATCAGCCCCAGCATTTT

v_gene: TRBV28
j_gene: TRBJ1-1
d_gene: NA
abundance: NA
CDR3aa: CASLRRGTEAFF
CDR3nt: TGTGCCAGCCTTAGAAGAGGAACTGAAGCTTTCTTT

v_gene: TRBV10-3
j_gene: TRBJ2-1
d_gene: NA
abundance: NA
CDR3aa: CAISRDWDNNEQFF
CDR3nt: TGTGCCATCAGCCGGGACTGGGACAACAATGAGCAGTTCTTC

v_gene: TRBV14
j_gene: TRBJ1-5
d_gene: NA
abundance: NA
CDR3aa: CASRTLNQPQHF
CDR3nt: TGTGCCAGCAGGACCCTCAATCAGCCCCAGCATTTT

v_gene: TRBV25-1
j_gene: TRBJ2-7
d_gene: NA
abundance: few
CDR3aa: CASSEFYEQYF
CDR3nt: TGTGCCAGCAGTGAATTCTACGAGCAGTACTTC

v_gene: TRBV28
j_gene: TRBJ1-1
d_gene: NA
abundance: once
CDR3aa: CASSLWTEGTEAFF
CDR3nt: TGTGCCAGCAGTTTATGGACCGAGGGCACTGAAGCTTTCTTT

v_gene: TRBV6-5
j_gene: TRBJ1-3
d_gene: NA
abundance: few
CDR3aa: CASSYSPRDTIYF
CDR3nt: TGTGCCAGCAGTTACTCACCCCGGGACACCATATATTTT

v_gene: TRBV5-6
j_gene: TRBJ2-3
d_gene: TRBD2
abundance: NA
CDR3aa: CASSLVLAGGQNENTQYF
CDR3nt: TGTGCCAGCAGCTTGGTACTAGCGGGGGGCCAAAACGAAAATACGCAGTATTTT

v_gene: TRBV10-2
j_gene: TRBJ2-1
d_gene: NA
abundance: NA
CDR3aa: CASTGAWRPVLDEQFF
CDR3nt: TGCGCCAGCACTGGTGCTTGGAGGCCGGTTCTCGATGAGCAGTTCTTC

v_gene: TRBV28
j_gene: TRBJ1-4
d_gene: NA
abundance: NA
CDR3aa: CASFDEGLNEKLFF
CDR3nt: TGTGCCAGCTTCGATGAAGGACTGAATGAAAAACTGTTTTTT

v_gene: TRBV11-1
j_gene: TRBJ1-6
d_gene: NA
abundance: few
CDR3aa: CASRATEMNSPLHF
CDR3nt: TGTGCCAGCCGCGCGACAGAGATGAATTCACCCCTCCACTTT

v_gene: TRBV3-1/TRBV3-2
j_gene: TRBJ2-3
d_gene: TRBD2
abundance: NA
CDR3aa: CASSQGLAGGNWGTDTQYF
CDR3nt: TGTGCCAGCAGCCAAGGACTAGCGGGGGGCAACTGGGGCACAGATACGCAGTATTTT

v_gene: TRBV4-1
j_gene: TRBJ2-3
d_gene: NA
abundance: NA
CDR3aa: CASSQAPTTDTQYF
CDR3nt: TGCGCCAGCAGCCAAGCGCCCACTACAGATACGCAGTATTTT

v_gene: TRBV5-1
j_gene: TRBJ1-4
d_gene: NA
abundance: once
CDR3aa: CASSLERGSEKLFF
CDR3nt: TGCGCCAGCAGCTTGGAAAGGGGGAGTGAAAAACTGTTTTTT

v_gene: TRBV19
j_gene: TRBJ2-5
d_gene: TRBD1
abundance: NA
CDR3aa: CASSPDRGLMETQYF
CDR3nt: TGTGCCAGCAGCCCGGACAGGGGGCTGATGGAGACCCAGTACTTC

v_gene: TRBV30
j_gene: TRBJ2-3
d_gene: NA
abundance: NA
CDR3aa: CAWSLNKQPPLDTQYF
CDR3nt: TGTGCCTGGAGTCTTAACAAACAACCTCCCTTAGATACGCAGTATTTT

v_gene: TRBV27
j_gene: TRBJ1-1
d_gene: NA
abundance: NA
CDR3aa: CASSTRGGVEAFF
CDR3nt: TGTGCCAGCAGTACCCGGGGAGGGGTTGAAGCTTTCTTT